The T cell receptor beta chain under discussion was sequenced for a study of CD8 T cells in Susac syndrome. While CD8+ and CD4+ T cells were isolated negatively, TEMRA cells were enriched by FACS. There are 15 residues in the CDR3. The V segment lost 1 base and the J segment 6 bases; nucleotides outside the gene matches: 7. In germline, CDR1 is DFQATT, CDR2 SNEGSKA (reference sequence). Random hexamers primed reverse transcription of about 0.5 to 1 ug RNA. TCRdb re-called the immunoSEQ multiplex PCR reads through MiXCR, storing one row per CDR3 protein. The repertoire holds more than 150,000 distinct CDR3 sequences, with approximately 94% as singletons.

The receptor was isolated from a human donor with Susac syndrome. Input material: CD4+ T cells from PBMCs. V and J are TRBV20-1 and TRBJ2-1, with 9 bases identical to TRBD2. CDR3: CSARGAGGRGNEQFF. CDR3 nucleotides: TGCAGTGCTAGAGGAGCGGGGGGTAGGGGCAATGAGCAGTTCTTC.